Listed below are T cell receptor beta chains from one sample, sequenced in a study of T cells after yellow fever vaccination. TCRdb independently ran MiXCR on the 5' RACE reads; one entry per CDR3 protein. The table lists 340,000 or so distinct CDR3 sequences, roughly an eighth of them singletons. Sequencing was performed on CD4+ T cells sorted from PBMCs, taken 15 days after the yellow fever booster vaccination. These receptors were collected from a man in his late teens or twenties who received the YFV17D yellow fever vaccine. CDR3s include the opening cysteine and the closing phenylalanine or tryptophan. D genes are given only for firm matches. Not all rows give a size; the values are once, few, many and, for expanded clones, a class.

D gene	clone size	V gene	J gene	CDR3 protein	CDR3 DNA
.	.	TRBV20-1	TRBJ2-6	CSASGGPSSGANVLTF	TGCAGTGCTAGCGGAGGTCCGAGCTCTGGGGCCAACGTCCTGACTTTC
TRBD1	many	TRBV20-1	TRBJ2-6	CSAGQGAGANVLTF	TGCAGTGCGGGGCAGGGGGCTGGGGCCAACGTCCTGACTTTC
.	many	TRBV3-1	TRBJ2-4	CASSTGSNIQYF	TGTGCCAGCAGCACAGGGTCGAACATTCAGTACTTC
TRBD2	.	TRBV29-1	TRBJ2-3	CSATQGSGLAGGTDTQYF	TGCAGCGCCACACAGGGATCGGGACTAGCGGGGGGCACAGATACGCAGTATTTT
.	few	TRBV7-7	TRBJ2-5	CASSLDGGETQYF	TGTGCTAGCAGCTTGGACGGGGGAGAGACCCAGTACTTC
.	.	TRBV4-1	TRBJ1-1	CASSQGLQGNMNTEAFF	TGCGCCAGCAGCCAAGGTCTACAGGGAAACATGAACACTGAAGCTTTCTTT
.	many	TRBV4-3	TRBJ2-1	CASSQNFIGLSSYNEQFF	TGCGCCAGCAGCCAAAATTTTATAGGGCTTAGCTCCTACAATGAGCAGTTCTTC
TRBD2	few	TRBV28	TRBJ2-5	CASRRASGYQETQYF	TGTGCCAGCAGGAGGGCTAGCGGGTACCAAGAGACCCAGTACTTC
.	few	TRBV29-1	TRBJ1-2	CSGGGLYGYTF	TGCAGCGGGGGGGGCCTGTATGGCTACACCTTC
.	.	TRBV2	TRBJ2-2	CASAELTGELFF	TGTGCCAGCGCGGAGCTCACCGGGGAGCTGTTTTTT
.	few	TRBV6-2/TRBV6-3	TRBJ2-4	CASSYSEQSIQYF	TGTGCCAGCAGTTACTCGGAGCAGAGCATTCAGTACTTC
.	.	TRBV3-1	TRBJ2-3	CASSHSRGAAMYTQYF	TGTGCCAGCAGCCATTCCCGGGGGGCTGCTATGTATACGCAGTATTTT
.	.	TRBV18	TRBJ2-3	CASSPLLEDTQYF	TGTGCCAGCTCACCATTGCTAGAAGATACGCAGTATTTT
.	few	TRBV20-1	TRBJ1-4	CSATQTRDDEKLFF	TGCAGTGCTACCCAGACACGGGACGATGAAAAACTGTTTTTT
.	.	TRBV5-1	TRBJ2-2	CASSPAEGNTGELFF	TGCGCCAGCAGCCCGGCGGAGGGGAACACCGGGGAGCTGTTTTTT
.	.	TRBV19	TRBJ1-6	CASSRGIVMDSPLHF	TGTGCCAGTAGTAGGGGAATCGTCATGGATTCACCCCTCCACTTT
TRBD1	.	TRBV5-1	TRBJ1-4	CASSLEQGDRLFF	TGCGCCAGCAGCTTGGAGCAGGGGGATAGGCTGTTTTTT
TRBD1	many	TRBV24-1	TRBJ2-5	CATSDSDRAGTQYF	TGTGCCACCAGTGACTCGGACAGGGCCGGGACCCAGTACTTC
TRBD1	.	TRBV4-1	TRBJ2-2	CASSQPTGQGTGELFF	TGCGCCAGCAGCCAACCAACAGGACAGGGGACCGGGGAGCTGTTTTTT
.	.	TRBV20-1	TRBJ2-3	CSNGGPRRGDTQYF	TGCAGTAACGGGGGGCCCCGGCGGGGAGATACGCAGTATTTT
.	many	TRBV12-3/TRBV12-4	TRBJ2-3	CASSPGQPTDTQYF	TGTGCCAGCAGCCCCGGACAGCCCACAGATACGCAGTATTTT
.	.	TRBV6-2/TRBV6-3	TRBJ1-2	CASSLLITRGYTF	TGTGCCAGCAGCTTACTAATCACGAGGGGCTACACCTTC
.	few	TRBV7-2	TRBJ2-3	CASSSGFTQYF	TGTGCCAGCAGCTCCGGTTTTACGCAGTATTTT
.	.	TRBV10-3	TRBJ1-4	CAISKEGVNEKLFF	TGTGCCATCAGTAAAGAAGGGGTGAATGAAAAACTGTTTTTT
TRBD2	many	TRBV5-1	TRBJ2-5	CASSLGLAGVETQYF	TGCGCCAGCAGCTTGGGACTAGCGGGGGTAGAGACCCAGTACTTC
.	many	TRBV5-1	TRBJ2-5	CASSLVMETQYF	TGCGCCAGCAGCTTGGTAATGGAGACCCAGTACTTC
.	.	TRBV24-1	TRBJ1-5	CATGEWYSNQPQHF	TGTGCCACCGGAGAGTGGTATAGCAATCAGCCCCAGCATTTT
.	many	TRBV5-1	TRBJ1-1	CASSLDQGRGSNTEAFF	TGCGCCAGCAGCTTGGACCAGGGGCGAGGGTCAAACACTGAAGCTTTCTTT